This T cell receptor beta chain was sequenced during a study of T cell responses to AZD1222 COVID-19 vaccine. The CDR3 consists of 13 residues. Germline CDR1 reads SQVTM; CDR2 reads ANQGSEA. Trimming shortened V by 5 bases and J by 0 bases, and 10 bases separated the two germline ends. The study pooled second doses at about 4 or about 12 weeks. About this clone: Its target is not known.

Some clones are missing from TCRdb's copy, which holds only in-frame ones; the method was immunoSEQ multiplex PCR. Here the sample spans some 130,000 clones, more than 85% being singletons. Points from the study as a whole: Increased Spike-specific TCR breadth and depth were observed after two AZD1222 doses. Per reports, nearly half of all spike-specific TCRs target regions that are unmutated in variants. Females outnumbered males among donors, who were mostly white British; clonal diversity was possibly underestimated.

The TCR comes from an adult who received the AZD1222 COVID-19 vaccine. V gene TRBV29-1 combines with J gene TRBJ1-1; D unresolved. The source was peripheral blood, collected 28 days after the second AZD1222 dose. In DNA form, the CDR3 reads TGCAGCGTTTTTGCGCGGATGAACACTGAAGCTTTCTTT. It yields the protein CSVFARMNTEAFF.